The TCR beta chain described here comes from a study of T cell responses to AZD1222 COVID-19 vaccine. A word on this clone: What it recognizes is unknown.

The CDR3 extends over 13 amino acids. V shed 8 bases, J shed 4 bases, and the junction held 3 bases outside the gene matches. The V gene's germline CDR1 is MNHEY and CDR2 SMNVEV (reference sequence). Study conclusions and caveats: An increase in Spike-specific TCR breadth and depth was observed after two AZD1222 doses. Only a handful of AZD1222 recipients, five to seven in all, had baseline seropositivity.

Here immunoSEQ multiplex PCR was the method, and the copy in TCRdb shows in-frame clones only, minus some. The sample consists of approximately 120,000 clones, 89% of them appearing once. The chain couples TRBV27 to TRBJ2-1; 9 bases align to TRBD2. The sequence derives from an adult in good health. The specimen was peripheral blood, collected on day 0 of AZD1222 vaccination. Here the CDR3 DNA reads TGTGCCAGCGGCGGGAGGGGTTACAATGAGCAGTTCTTC. This encodes CASGGRGYNEQFF.